Below are 29 T cell receptor beta chains sequenced from a single sample in a study of T cells in narcolepsy. TCRdb keeps only in-frame clones here, not all; method: immunoSEQ multiplex PCR. The sample holds fewer than 35,000 clones; 78% are singletons and the top ten take around 1.3%. The sample consisted of CD45RA- memory CD4+ T cells from PBMCs. The receptor set was obtained from a human donor with narcolepsy.

The chain has TRBV5-4 and TRBJ2-7, with unresolved D. Trimming removed 4 bases from V and 2 bases from J, with 13 bases in between. This CDR3 has 14 amino acids. Germline V lookup: CDR1 SGHNT, CDR2 YYREEE (reference sequence). CDR3 in amino acids: CASSKDASPYEQYF. The CDR3 bases are TGTGCCAGCAGCAAGGACGCCTCCCCCTACGAGCAGTACTTC.

This clone came up a few times. The V and J genes are TRBV28 and TRBJ1-1, with D unresolved. Trimming pared 7 bases from V and 9 bases from J, leaving 12 bases between. The CDR3 runs to 11 residues. In germline, CDR1 is MDHEN, CDR2 SYDVKM. The CDR3 spells CASTSSGKAFF. The CDR3 DNA follows: TGTGCCAGCACCTCGTCGGGAAAAGCTTTCTTT.

The chain has TRBV6-5 and TRBJ1-5, with D possibly matching TRBD1 (5 bases). Germline V gives CDR1 MNHEY, CDR2 SVGAGI. The V and J ends lost 5 bases and 8 bases respectively, with 16 bases between them. The CDR3 spans 14 residues. The CDR3 DNA reads TGTGCCAGCAGTGAATACAGCAGGGCGAAGCCCCAGCATTTT. Its translation is CASSEYSRAKPQHF.

The chain links TRBV15 to TRBJ1-1; 8 nucleotides match TRBD1. J was trimmed by 4 bases and V by 1 base; bases with no gene match: 8. Per germline, CDR1 LNHNV and CDR2 YYDKDF (reference sequence). The CDR3 sequence is 16 residues long. In DNA, the CDR3 is TGTGCCACCAGCAGAGGGCAGGGGGCGTTCGGCACTGAAGCTTTCTTT. Its protein is CATSRGQGAFGTEAFF. The whole variable domain, remainder taken from reference TRBV15 and TRBJ1-1, is DAMVIQNPRYQVTQFGKPVTLSCSQTLNHNVMYWYQQKSSQAPKLLFHYYDKDFNNEADTPDNFQSRRPNTSFCFLDIRSPGLGDTAMYLCATSRGQGAFGTEAFFGQGTRLTVV.

The J gene is TRBJ2-1, the V gene TRBV9; D not resolved. The CDR3 covers 15 residues. Germline V gene lookup returns CDR1 SGDLS and CDR2 YYNGEE. V dropped 0 bases and J dropped 7 bases, with 14 bases sitting between them. CDR3 in amino acids: CASSVAMSLPNEQFF. CDR3 nucleotides: TGTGCCAGCAGCGTAGCGATGAGCCTCCCAAATGAGCAGTTCTTC.

The J gene is TRBJ2-5, the V gene TRBV11-3; D uncertain. The germline CDR1 and CDR2 sequences are SGHNT and YENEEA. The CDR3 is made up of 14 amino acids. V dropped 4 bases and J dropped 5 bases, with 14 bases sitting between them. CDR3 in amino acids: CASSWGSGRETQYF. CDR3 DNA sequence: TGTGCCAGCAGCTGGGGTTCGGGTCGGGAGACCCAGTACTTC.

This chain connects TRBV4-1 to TRBJ2-7, with TRBD2 as a possible D gene (5 bases). Germline lookup yields CDR1 MGHRA and CDR2 YSYEKL. Trimming took 0 bases from V and 3 from J, leaving 9 bases between them. This CDR3 comprises 14 residues. The DNA for the CDR3 is TGCGCCAGCAGCCAAGAGGTTCGGGGCTACGAGCAGTACTTC. This gives the protein CASSQEVRGYEQYF.

The chain recombines TRBV7-8 with TRBJ2-1, with 8 bases identical to TRBD2. V was pared by 5 bases and J by 6 bases, with 9 bases of the junction left unmatched. Germline lookup yields CDR1 SGHVS and CDR2 FQNEAQ. The CDR3 is 15 residues long. The CDR3 loop is CASSPGSGRGNEQFF. The CDR3 DNA is TGTGCCAGCAGCCCCGGGAGCGGGAGAGGCAATGAGCAGTTCTTC.

CDR3 region: CASSRSTLAGGKTYEQYF. The CDR3 nucleotides are TGCGCCAGCAGCCGCTCCACCCTAGCGGGAGGTAAAACCTACGAGCAGTACTTC. The V and J genes are TRBV4-1 and TRBJ2-7; 11 bases fit TRBD2. Germline loops: CDR1 MGHRA, CDR2 YSYEKL. This CDR3 comprises 18 residues. Trimming removed 4 bases from V and 2 bases from J; junction bases left unmatched: 13.

This chain links TRBV7-8 with TRBJ2-3, with 8 nucleotides matching TRBD2. Germline CDR1 reads SGHVS; CDR2 reads FQNEAQ. This CDR3 region has 14 residues. V lost 3 bases, J lost 8 bases, and 7 bases stayed unmatched. CDR3 residues: CASSLSPRGGTQYF. In DNA form, the CDR3 reads TGTGCCAGCAGCTTGTCCCCACGGGGGGGTACGCAGTATTTT.

The chain carries TRBV30 and TRBJ1-2; D perhaps matches TRBD1 (5 bases). CDR1 and CDR2 (germline): GTSNPN, SVGIG (reference sequence). V lost 0 bases to trimming and J lost 6 bases, with 14 bases between them. The CDR3 has 14 amino acids. CDR3 region: CAWSVLAGRDGYTF. The CDR3 coding sequence is TGTGCCTGGAGTGTACTCGCAGGGAGGGATGGCTACACCTTC.

The V call is TRBV28, the J call TRBJ1-2; no definite D call. The germline V gene encodes CDR1 MDHEN and CDR2 SYDVKM. The CDR3 extends over 12 amino acids. V was clipped by 6 bases and J by 8 bases, with 13 bases between them. This CDR3 reads CASRETVEGYTF. The CDR3 DNA follows: TGTGCCAGCAGGGAGACGGTGGAGGGCTACACCTTC.

The chain joins TRBV4-2 to TRBJ2-3; D is ambiguous. Germline V gene data show CDR1 as LGHNA and CDR2 as YNFKEQ. The CDR3 sequence is 16 residues long. V was clipped by 0 bases and J by 1 base, with 11 bases between them. The CDR3 DNA reads as TGTGCCAGCAGCCAAGAAATTGCGAGCGGCACAGATACGCAGTATTTT. Translating gives CASSQEIASGTDTQYF.

The rearrangement joins TRBV5-4 to TRBJ2-5; TRBD2 might be the D (6 bases). CDR1 is SGHNT, CDR2 YYREEE, per germline (reference sequence). The CDR3 covers 13 residues. Trimming took off 4 bases at V and 3 bases at J, with 10 bases between the two ends. DNA for the CDR3: TGTGCCAGCAGCGGGCGGAGGGAAGAGACCCAGTACTTC. Its protein is CASSGRREETQYF.

This rearrangement joins TRBV6-6 to TRBJ2-7, with 7 bases matching TRBD1. Trimming at V came to 4 bases and at J to 0 bases, leaving 9 bases not matched to a gene. Germline CDR1 MNHNY, CDR2 SVGAGI (reference sequence). The CDR3 totals 16 residues. CDR3 nucleotide sequence: TGTGCCAGCAGTTTCACGACGGGACAGCACTCCTACGAGCAGTACTTC. This codes for CASSFTTGQHSYEQYF.

The chain joins TRBV7-3 to TRBJ2-1; TRBD2 aligns across 7 bases. Germline V lookup: CDR1 SGHTA, CDR2 FQGTGA. CDR3 size: 15 residues. J gave up 0 bases and V 4 bases, and 3 bases lay outside the gene matches. CDR3 coding DNA: TGTGCCAGCAGCTCGGGCGGGAGCTCCTACAATGAGCAGTTCTTC. Translation gives CASSSGGSSYNEQFF.

This clone appeared a few times. This sequence joins TRBV7-9 and TRBJ1-1; 9 bases are shared with TRBD1. V trimming: 6 bases; J trimming: 10 bases; junction bases outside the gene matches: 9. This CDR3 spans 13 amino acids. The V gene's germline CDR1 is SEHNR and CDR2 FQNEAQ (reference sequence). In DNA form, the CDR3 reads TGTGCCAGCAGACCGGACAGGGGTGCTTTAGCTTTCTTT. It yields the protein CASRPDRGALAFF.

In its sample, this clone was seen once. The chain combines TRBV2 with TRBJ1-3; the D gene is possibly TRBD1 (6 bases). Germline assignment: CDR1 SNHLY and CDR2 FYNNEI. CDR3 length: 13 residues. The V end lost 5 bases, the J end lost 2 bases, and 7 bases lay between the germline ends. CDR3 in DNA: TGTGCCAGCAGTTGGACAGCTGGAAACACCATATATTTT. Translated: CASSWTAGNTIYF.

The count of this clone is one. This chain uses TRBV25-1 with TRBJ1-6, with 9 nucleotides matching TRBD1. The V and J ends lost 7 bases and 10 bases, in that order; junction bases with no gene match: 11. Germline lookup yields CDR1 MGHDK and CDR2 SYGVNS. CDR3 length: 15 residues. The CDR3 nucleotides are TGTGCCAGCACCTCCGGGACAGGGTATCGATCACCCCTCCACTTT. Amino acid sequence: CASTSGTGYRSPLHF.

This clone was picked up one time. The V call is TRBV5-4, the J call TRBJ1-2; D is ambiguous. This CDR3 spans 15 amino acids. Per germline, CDR1 SGHNT and CDR2 YYREEE (reference sequence). Deletions cut 5 bases from V and 0 bases from J, with 14 bases between. CDR3 DNA: TGTGCCAGCAGTTCGAGGACCGAAGCTAACTATGGCTACACCTTC. Residues: CASSSRTEANYGYTF. Drawing the rest from reference TRBV5-4 and TRBJ1-2, the complete variable domain is ETGVTQSPTHLIKTRGQQVTLRCSSQSGHNTVSWYQQALGQGPQFIFQYYREEENGRGNFPPRFSGLQFPNYSSELNVNALELDDSALYLCASSSRTEANYGYTFGSGTRLTVV.

The CDR3 DNA is TGTGCCAGCAGCCAAAATTCTGGAGGCACCGGGGAGCTGTTTTTT. Protein sequence: CASSQNSGGTGELFF. V and J are TRBV7-3 and TRBJ2-2; a possible D gene is TRBD2 (5 bases). V lost 5 bases to trimming and J lost 4 bases, with 14 bases between them. Looked up from germline, CDR1 is SGHTA and CDR2 is FQGTGA. The CDR3 has 15 amino acids.

The J gene is TRBJ2-3, the V gene TRBV6-1; D not certain. Trimming stripped 4 bases from V and 2 bases from J, with 13 bases between. Germline lookup yields CDR1 MNHNS and CDR2 SASEGT. The CDR3 has 15 residues. Here the CDR3 DNA reads TGTGCCAGCAGTGTTGGTTTGCAGCTCACAGATACGCAGTATTTT. Protein: CASSVGLQLTDTQYF.

This chain uses TRBV2 with TRBJ2-7, with 10 bases lining up with TRBD2. This CDR3 is built from 16 residues. Germline V CDR1 and CDR2: SNHLY, FYNNEI. V was clipped by 2 bases and J by 3 bases; unmatched bases: 7. The CDR3 DNA sequence: TGTGCCAGCAGTGAACGGAGGACTAGCGGCAACTACGAGCAGTACTTC. This gives the protein CASSERRTSGNYEQYF.

The rearrangement joins TRBV2 to TRBJ1-5, with 7 nucleotides matching TRBD1. Germline V gene sequence: CDR1 SNHLY, CDR2 FYNNEI. With 6 bases clipped from V and 1 base from J, the junction kept 6 bases outside the gene matches. The CDR3 length is 15 residues. CDR3 loop: CASRVTGASNQPQHF. In nucleotides, the CDR3 is TGTGCCAGCAGGGTCACAGGGGCCAGCAATCAGCCCCAGCATTTT.

This clone was recorded once. V usage is TRBV7-7 and J usage is TRBJ2-5; 7 bases fit TRBD1. J gave up 5 bases and V 5 bases, and 14 bases lay outside the gene matches. The CDR3 is made up of 16 amino acids. From germline, CDR1 is SSHAT and CDR2 FNYEAQ (reference sequence). CDR3 amino acids: CASSPVLARGQETQYF. DNA for the CDR3: TGTGCCAGCAGCCCGGTTTTAGCAAGGGGGCAGGAGACCCAGTACTTC.

The chain combines TRBV7-3 with TRBJ2-1; 8 nucleotides agree with TRBD2. The CDR3 is 16 residues long. V lost 4 bases, J lost 0 bases, and 5 bases stayed unmatched. Germline-derived CDR1 and CDR2 are SGHTA and FQGTGA. For the CDR3, the DNA is TGTGCCAGCAGCTCGGGACTAGGGAGCTCCTACAATGAGCAGTTCTTC. Translation gives CASSSGLGSSYNEQFF.

This chain joins TRBV6-4 and TRBJ2-7, with 12 bases matching TRBD2. V lost 0 bases and J lost 0; bases outside the gene matches: 6. Looked up from germline, CDR1 is MRHNA and CDR2 is SNTAGT. The CDR3 contains 18 residues. CDR3 in DNA: TGTGCCAGCAGTGACTCCTGGACTAGCGGGATTTTCTCCTACGAGCAGTACTTC. Amino acids: CASSDSWTSGIFSYEQYF.

CDR3 sequence: CASSSGQGSHTEAFF. For the CDR3, the DNA is TGTGCCAGCAGCTCAGGACAGGGCTCCCACACTGAAGCTTTCTTT. The chain combines TRBV7-9 with TRBJ1-1; 8 bases align to TRBD1. Per germline, CDR1 SEHNR and CDR2 FQNEAQ (reference sequence). This CDR3 has 15 residues. The ends lost 4 bases at V and 3 bases at J; junction bases unmatched: 7.

The V call is TRBV27, the J call TRBJ1-2, with D hard to call. This CDR3 contains 16 residues. CDR1 and CDR2 from the germline V gene are MNHEY and SMNVEV (reference sequence). The ends were cut back, 1 base at V and 4 bases at J, with 16 bases in the middle. The CDR3 sequence: CASSLFRDVGVYGYTF. For the CDR3, the DNA is TGTGCCAGCAGTTTATTTAGGGATGTGGGAGTCTATGGCTACACCTTC.